One and the same sample provided the 24 T cell receptor beta chains below, sequenced in a study of T cell clones after liver transplantation. Generated by immunoSEQ multiplex PCR, the TCRdb table keeps only in-frame clones and is missing some. The table has under 35,000 clones, 90% to 95% seen once. The sequencing used CD8+ T cells from blood, collected 12 months after liver transplant. The source is a human patient who received a liver transplant. Part of the T cells may come from the graft donor.

The rearrangement joins TRBV18 to TRBJ2-3; 11 bases are a match to TRBD2. This CDR3 has 15 residues. From germline, CDR1 is KGHSH and CDR2 LQKENI. Trimming took 3 bases from V and 3 from J; bases not matched to a gene: 2. The chain's CDR3 is CASSPSGRVTDTQYF. The CDR3 DNA is TGTGCCAGCTCACCTAGCGGGAGGGTTACAGATACGCAGTATTTT.

The chain is built from TRBV7-4 and TRBJ2-2; D possibly corresponds to TRBD1 (6 bases). V was trimmed by 5 bases and J by 5 bases, leaving 27 bases between them. This CDR3 is 19 amino acids long. Per the germline V gene, CDR1 is SGHVT and CDR2 is SQSDAQ. DNA of the CDR3: TGTGCCAGCAGCCTTAGTGTGGACAGACGTAAGAGGGGAACCGGGGAGCTGTTTTTT. Amino acid sequence: CASSLSVDRRKRGTGELFF. Supplemented by reference TRBV7-4 and TRBJ2-2, the full variable domain reads GAGVSQSPRYKVAKRGRDVALRCDSISGHVTLYWYRQTLGQGSEVLTYSQSDAQRDKSGRPSGRFSAERPERSVSTLKIQRTEQGDSAVYLCASSLSVDRRKRGTGELFFGEGSRLTVL.

The V call is TRBV30, the J call TRBJ2-5; TRBD2 agrees at 9 bases. This CDR3 contains 12 residues. Germline values: CDR1 GTSNPN, CDR2 SVGIG (reference sequence). The chain's CDR3 is CALTSGKETQYF. CDR3 bases: TGTGCTTTGACTAGCGGAAAAGAGACCCAGTACTTC. The variable domain in full, completed from reference TRBV30 and TRBJ2-5, reads SQTIHQWPATLVQPVGSPLSLECTVEGTSNPNLYWYRQAAGRGLQLLFYSVGIGQISSEVPQNLSASRPQDRQFILSSKKLLLSDSGFYLCALTSGKETQYFGPGTRLLVL.

The rearrangement uses TRBV4-3 and TRBJ1-1; the match to TRBD1 covers 8 bases. Germline V gene data show CDR1 as LGHNA and CDR2 as YSLEER. This CDR3 is 15 amino acids long. V was pared by 5 bases and J by 0 bases, with 5 bases of the junction left unmatched. The CDR3 loop reads CASSMLTGVNTEAFF. The CDR3 DNA follows: TGCGCCAGCAGCATGTTGACAGGGGTGAACACTGAAGCTTTCTTT.

This clone has just one count. V and J are TRBV5-4 and TRBJ2-7, with TRBD2 matching 7 bases. Germline CDR1 SGHNT, CDR2 YYREEE (reference sequence). V gave up 4 bases and J gave up 7 bases; unmatched junction bases: 14. This CDR3 spans 15 amino acids. The CDR3 loop reads CASSVASGVLVEQYF. The CDR3, as DNA: TGTGCCAGCAGCGTTGCTAGCGGTGTCCTCGTGGAGCAGTACTTC.

This clone is a singleton in its sample. V usage is TRBV5-5 and J usage is TRBJ2-3; D is ambiguous. Germline V gene sequence: CDR1 SGHKS, CDR2 YYEKEE (reference sequence). Trimming cost V 1 base and J 1 base, with 7 bases left between them. This CDR3 is built from 14 residues. The chain's CDR3 is CASSLTIGTDTQYF. CDR3 nucleotide sequence: TGTGCCAGCAGCTTGACAATCGGCACAGATACGCAGTATTTT.

The chain recombines TRBV6-5 with TRBJ2-7; D may be TRBD1 (6 bases). The CDR3 runs to 11 residues. The V end was cut by 7 bases, the J end by 4 bases, with 8 bases between. Germline assignment: CDR1 MNHEY and CDR2 SVGAGI. CDR3 in DNA: TGTGCCAGCACCGACAGGTACGAGCAGTACTTC. It translates to CASTDRYEQYF.

The chain couples TRBV19 to TRBJ1-1; 8 positions agree with TRBD1. Germline CDR1 and CDR2: LNHDA and SQIVND (reference sequence). CDR3 length: 15 residues. After removal of 2 bases from V and 4 bases from J, the junction contained 6 bases not matched to a gene. This CDR3 reads CASSIRWDRTTEAFF. The DNA for the CDR3 is TGTGCCAGTAGTATAAGGTGGGACAGGACCACTGAAGCTTTCTTT. The full variable domain, rest sourced from reference TRBV19 and TRBJ1-1, is DGGITQSPKYLFRKEGQNVTLSCEQNLNHDAMYWYRQDPGQGLRLIYYSQIVNDFQKGDIAEGYSVSREKKESFPLTVTSAQKNPTAFYLCASSIRWDRTTEAFFGQGTRLTVV.

The chain links TRBV5-3 to TRBJ1-5, with 7 bases matching TRBD1. TRBV5-3 is assigned to the ORF class and has an uncertain function. Trimming at V came to 4 bases and at J to 0 bases, leaving 10 bases not matched to a gene. The length of the CDR3 is 17 residues. CDR3 region: CARSRETGRYSNQPQHF. The CDR3 DNA follows: TGTGCCAGAAGCCGAGAGACAGGGAGGTATAGCAATCAGCCCCAGCATTTT.

The CDR3 region is CASSDRSQETQYF. The CDR3 DNA follows: TGTGCCAGCAGTGACAGGAGCCAAGAGACCCAGTACTTC. V is TRBV27 and J is TRBJ2-5; tentatively, D is TRBD1 (6 bases). V was cut by 5 bases and J by 1 base, with 8 bases left in between. CDR1 is MNHEY, CDR2 SMNVEV, per germline (reference sequence). This CDR3 contains 13 residues.

V gene TRBV13 combines with J gene TRBJ2-1; TRBD2 agrees at 7 bases. There are 16 residues in the CDR3. The V gene's germline CDR1 is PRHDT and CDR2 FYEKMQ (reference sequence). V lost 5 bases to trimming and J lost 3 bases; unmatched junction nucleotides: 10. CDR3 region: CASSKPPSGVYNEQFF. The CDR3 nucleotides read TGTGCCAGCAGCAAGCCCCCAAGCGGGGTCTACAATGAGCAGTTCTTC. The variable domain in full, completed from reference TRBV13 and TRBJ2-1, reads AAGVIQSPRHLIKEKRETATLKCYPIPRHDTVYWYQQGPGQDPQFLISFYEKMQSDKGSIPDRFSAQQFSDYHSELNMSSLELGDSALYFCASSKPPSGVYNEQFFGPGTRLTVL.

The chain has TRBV6-5 and TRBJ2-7; the D is unclear. From germline, CDR1 is MNHEY and CDR2 SVGAGI. This CDR3 region has 14 residues. V was pared by 2 bases and J by 2 bases, with 10 bases between. CDR3: CASSYGERPYEQYF. CDR3 DNA sequence: TGTGCCAGCAGTTACGGTGAGAGGCCCTACGAGCAGTACTTC.

This sequence joins TRBV7-9 and TRBJ2-3, with TRBD2 matching 9 bases. The germline gives CDR1 SEHNR, CDR2 FQNEAQ (reference sequence). This CDR3 is built from 16 residues. V lost 5 bases and J lost 1; bases outside the gene matches: 7. The CDR3 DNA reads TGTGCCAGCAGCCCACGTCGGACTAGCGGCACAGATACGCAGTATTTT. As protein: CASSPRRTSGTDTQYF. Combining the CDR3 with reference TRBV7-9 and TRBJ2-3 gives the whole variable domain DTGVSQNPRHKITKRGQNVTFRCDPISEHNRLYWYRQTLGQGPEFLTYFQNEAQLEKSRLLSDRFSAERPKGSFSTLEIQRTEQGDSAMYLCASSPRRTSGTDTQYFGPGTRLTVL.

The CDR3 DNA reads TGTGCCAGCAGCGTAGTCGCAGGGATTGGAGAGACCCAGTACTTC. Encoded protein: CASSVVAGIGETQYF. This sequence joins TRBV9 and TRBJ2-5; possible D gene TRBD1, 5 bases. Germline assignment: CDR1 SGDLS and CDR2 YYNGEE. The V and J ends lost 0 bases and 4 bases respectively, with 13 bases between them. This CDR3 comprises 15 residues.

This chain links TRBV7-9 with TRBJ2-6; D gene ambiguous. The CDR3 has 15 amino acids. Germline-derived CDR1 and CDR2 are SEHNR and FQNEAQ (reference sequence). V gave up 3 bases and J gave up 0 bases, with 6 bases separating them. This CDR3 is CASSLGISGANVLTF. The DNA of the CDR3 is TGTGCCAGCAGCTTGGGGATCTCTGGGGCCAACGTCCTGACTTTC.

The rearrangement joins TRBV9 to TRBJ2-1; D perhaps matches TRBD2 (5 bases). The germline V gene encodes CDR1 SGDLS and CDR2 YYNGEE. The CDR3 sequence is 17 residues long. The V gene lost 0 bases and the J gene lost 4 bases, with 17 bases spanning the gap. The CDR3 reads CASSVVDGLAGYNEQFF. The CDR3 coding sequence is TGTGCCAGCAGCGTAGTGGATGGGCTAGCCGGATACAATGAGCAGTTCTTC. The full variable domain, with the rest looked up from reference TRBV9 and TRBJ2-1, is DSGVTQTPKHLITATGQRVTLRCSPRSGDLSVYWYQQSLDQGLQFLIQYYNGEERAKGNILERFSAQQFPDLHSELNLSSLELGDSALYFCASSVVDGLAGYNEQFFGPGTRLTVL.

The genes are TRBV28 and TRBJ1-5, with 8 bases matching TRBD1. Germline V lookup: CDR1 MDHEN, CDR2 SYDVKM. Trimming took 3 bases from V and 5 from J; bases not matched to a gene: 6. The CDR3 is made up of 15 amino acids. CDR3 nucleotide sequence: TGTGCCAGCAGTTTTCAGGGGGCGAGGGATCAGCCCCAGCATTTT. This sequence encodes CASSFQGARDQPQHF. The variable domain in full, with the rest retrieved from reference TRBV28 and TRBJ1-5, is DVKVTQSSRYLVKRTGEKVFLECVQDMDHENMFWYRQDPGLGLRLIYFSYDVKMKEKGDIPEGYSVSREKKERFSLILESASTNQTSMYLCASSFQGARDQPQHFGDGTRLSIL.

The chain couples TRBV15 to TRBJ2-1; the match to TRBD2 covers 7 bases. The CDR3 has 13 amino acids. Trimming took 8 bases from V and 3 from J; bases not matched to a gene: 4. Germline CDR1 is LNHNV and CDR2 is YYDKDF (reference sequence). CDR3 coding DNA: TGTGCCACCCAGCGGGGAGACTACAATGAGCAGTTCTTC. Amino acid sequence: CATQRGDYNEQFF.

V and J are TRBV10-3 and TRBJ2-1; no firm D call. This CDR3 is 13 amino acids long. The germline CDR1 and CDR2 sequences are ENHRY and SYGVKD. Trimming stripped 10 bases from V and 4 bases from J, with 14 bases between. CDR3 DNA: TGTGCCACCGCTTCCGATGAATACAATGAGCAGTTCTTC. Translating it yields CATASDEYNEQFF.

Here the CDR3 reads CASSPSTGGGTDTQYF. The CDR3 DNA follows: TGTGCCAGCAGCCCTTCGACAGGGGGAGGCACAGATACGCAGTATTTT. This sequence joins TRBV7-8 and TRBJ2-3; TRBD1 matches at 9 bases. There are 16 residues in the CDR3. CDR1 and CDR2 (germline): SGHVS, FQNEAQ. V was pared by 5 bases and J by 1 base, with 7 bases of the junction left unmatched. Supplemented by reference TRBV7-8 and TRBJ2-3, the full variable domain reads GAGVSQSPRYKVAKRGQDVALRCDPISGHVSLFWYQQALGQGPEFLTYFQNEAQLDKSGLPSDRFFAERPEGSVSTLKIQRTQQEDSAVYLCASSPSTGGGTDTQYFGPGTRLTVL.

The chain has TRBV5-1 and TRBJ2-1; D remains ambiguous. CDR1 SGHRS and CDR2 YFSETQ come from the germline V gene. Trimming took 5 bases from V and 8 from J, leaving 20 bases between them. The CDR3 runs 15 residues. CDR3 DNA sequence: TGCGCCAGCAGTTCTACGTTAGTTATCGAGGATGAGCAGTTCTTC. Encoded protein: CASSSTLVIEDEQFF.

V gene TRBV28 combines with J gene TRBJ1-1; 9 bases match TRBD1. CDR3 length: 15 residues. Germline CDR1 is MDHEN and CDR2 is SYDVKM. J lost 5 bases, V lost 7 bases, and 11 bases had no gene match. CDR3 coding DNA: TGTGCCAGCACCCTACAGGGGGCGAGAAAAACTGAAGCTTTCTTT. This codes for CASTLQGARKTEAFF.

The V gene is TRBV4-1, the J gene TRBJ1-3; no firm D call. Germline-derived CDR1 and CDR2 are MGHRA and YSYEKL. The length of the CDR3 is 12 residues. V gave up 4 bases and J gave up 2 bases, with 3 bases separating them. CDR3 coding DNA: TGCGCCAGCAGCCCGACTGGAAACACCATATATTTT. This sequence encodes CASSPTGNTIYF.

This clone appeared once. V usage is TRBV29-1 and J usage is TRBJ2-5; TRBD2 might be the D (6 bases). Germline CDR1 and CDR2: SQVTM and ANQGSEA. The CDR3 is 14 residues long. V was shortened by 6 bases and J by 5 bases, with 19 bases between the two germline ends. The CDR3 loop is CSVLTRGGMETQYF. As DNA, the CDR3 is TGCAGCGTCCTTACCCGGGGAGGCATGGAGACCCAGTACTTC.